The 24 T cell receptor beta chains listed next were all sequenced from one sample in a study of vaccination and CD4 T cells after COVID-19. The Oncomine TCR Beta short-read assay was applied to DNA of cultured CD4+ T cells. From the PCR reads, TCRdb called clonotypes with MiXCR, one entry per CDR3 protein. The data show about 15,000 distinct CDR3 sequences, 50% to 55% seen once. No antigen is known for these receptors. Treatment here: roughly 10-day PBMC culture with coronavirus spike peptide pools or control peptides (ViraFEST assay). Material for sequencing was CD4+ T cells from blood, cultured in vitro. These receptor sequences come from a human donor who had recovered from COVID-19.

The chain has TRBV7-2 and TRBJ2-7, with 12 bases identical to TRBD2. The germline CDR1 and CDR2 sequences are SGHTA and FQGNSA. The CDR3 spans 14 residues. Germline trimming cut 2 bases from V and 7 bases from J; bases unmatched to any gene: 3. The CDR3 region is CASSLIGLAGEQYF. CDR3 sequence (DNA): TGTGCCAGCAGCTTAATTGGACTAGCGGGAGAGCAGTACTTC.

The chain is built from TRBV18 and TRBJ2-5; 7 bases match TRBD1. The CDR3 extends over 13 amino acids. The trim removed 3 bases at V and 5 bases at J, leaving 3 bases unmatched. Per germline, CDR1 KGHSH and CDR2 LQKENI. CDR3 DNA: TGTGCCAGCTCACCGGGACAGTCGGAGACCCAGTACTTC. Translating gives CASSPGQSETQYF.

This rearrangement joins TRBV7-8 to TRBJ2-7; 9 positions match TRBD1. Germline CDR1 SGHVS, CDR2 FQNEAQ. J was trimmed by 4 bases and V by 5 bases; bases with no gene match: 6. The CDR3 runs to 14 residues. The chain's CDR3 is CASSRPGQGYEQYF. In DNA, the CDR3 is TGTGCCAGCAGCAGACCGGGACAGGGTTACGAGCAGTACTTC. Drawing the rest from reference TRBV7-8 and TRBJ2-7, the complete variable domain is GAGVSQSPRYKVAKRGQDVALRCDPISGHVSLFWYQQALGQGPEFLTYFQNEAQLDKSGLPSDRFFAERPEGSVSTLKIQRTQQEDSAVYLCASSRPGQGYEQYFGPGTRLTVT.

The chain couples TRBV19 to TRBJ2-3; 8 bases line up with TRBD2. This CDR3 spans 15 amino acids. The junction had 7 bases not matched to a gene; V was cut back by 6 bases and J by 2 bases. Per germline, CDR1 LNHDA and CDR2 SQIVND (reference sequence). The CDR3 DNA reads TGTGCCAGTAGATTAGCGGGAACGATCACAGATACGCAGTATTTT. Its translation: CASRLAGTITDTQYF. The variable domain in full, with the rest retrieved from reference TRBV19 and TRBJ2-3, is DGGITQSPKYLFRKEGQNVTLSCEQNLNHDAMYWYRQDPGQGLRLIYYSQIVNDFQKGDIAEGYSVSREKKESFPLTVTSAQKNPTAFYLCASRLAGTITDTQYFGPGTRLTVL.

The chain has TRBV6-2 or TRBV6-3 and TRBJ1-5; 7 bases fit TRBD1. The germline V gene encodes CDR1 MNHEY and CDR2 SVGEGT. The length of the CDR3 is 18 residues. Trimming took 0 bases from V and 1 from J; bases not matched to a gene: 9. The CDR3 protein is CASSYSTQGLWSNQPQHF. The CDR3 bases are TGTGCCAGCAGTTACTCTACACAGGGGTTGTGGAGCAATCAGCCCCAGCATTTT.

This chain joins TRBV20-1 and TRBJ2-3; D unclear. V was trimmed by 5 bases and J by 2 bases, leaving 14 bases between them. The CDR3 length is 14 residues. Germline loops: CDR1 DFQATT, CDR2 SNEGSKA (reference sequence). In DNA form, the CDR3 reads TGCAGTGCTGGGCCCTATGGGGACACAGATACGCAGTATTTT. Translated, it gives CSAGPYGDTDTQYF.

This chain uses TRBV12-3 or TRBV12-4 with TRBJ2-1; 7 bases match TRBD1. The CDR3 runs to 14 residues. V dropped 6 bases and J dropped 4; count of bases not matched to a gene: 6. The CDR3 nucleotides are TGTGCCAGCAGCAACGACAGGGTTTACAATGAGCAGTTCTTC. It translates to CASSNDRVYNEQFF.

This clonotype occurred once. V usage is TRBV12-3 or TRBV12-4 and J usage is TRBJ1-2; D is undetermined. The CDR3 totals 15 residues. V was cut by 0 bases and J by 1 base, with 9 bases left in between. The CDR3 is CASSLAVFGNYGYTF. In nucleotides, the CDR3 is TGTGCCAGCAGTTTAGCAGTCTTCGGTAACTATGGCTACACCTTC.

The rearrangement joins TRBV11-2 to TRBJ2-7, with D perhaps TRBD1 (6 bases). The V end was cut by 3 bases, the J end by 4 bases, with 13 bases between. Germline CDR1 SGHAT, CDR2 FQNNGV. This CDR3 region has 14 residues. The CDR3 region has the DNA TGTGCCAGCAGCTTCAACCGACAGGTGTACGAGCAGTACTTC. Translated, it gives CASSFNRQVYEQYF.

The chain is built from TRBV4-1 and TRBJ2-3; D possibly corresponds to TRBD2 (5 bases). V dropped 0 bases and J dropped 1 base, with 11 bases sitting between them. The CDR3 contains 16 residues. The V gene's germline CDR1 is MGHRA and CDR2 YSYEKL. In DNA, the CDR3 is TGCGCCAGCAGCCAAGATACCACTAGGGGCACAGATACGCAGTATTTT. The encoded protein is CASSQDTTRGTDTQYF.

This clonotype was seen a few times. The chain has TRBV12-3 or TRBV12-4 and TRBJ1-2; 8 bases are shared with TRBD1. The CDR3 loop spans 14 amino acids. V gave up 2 bases and J gave up 8 bases; unmatched junction bases: 7. The CDR3: CASSLRQGAGGYTF. The CDR3 bases are TGTGCCAGCAGTTTAAGGCAGGGGGCGGGCGGCTACACCTTC.

This clonotype was seen more than once but under ten times. The chain joins TRBV27 to TRBJ2-3; D tentatively reads TRBD1 or TRBD2 (6 bases each). The germline gives CDR1 MNHEY, CDR2 SMNVEV (reference sequence). The CDR3 sequence is 15 residues long. V was shortened by 3 bases and J by 4 bases, with 14 bases between the two germline ends. CDR3 sequence (DNA): TGTGCCAGCAGTTTTCGGGGGCGCTCCGCAGATACGCAGTATTTT. Encoded protein: CASSFRGRSADTQYF.

This clonotype has a handful of counts. CDR3 in amino acids: CASSLYSGVGSGNTIYF. CDR3 sequence (DNA): TGTGCCAGCAGCTTATATTCGGGGGTGGGATCTGGAAACACCATATATTTT. The J gene is TRBJ1-3, the V gene TRBV7-2; tentatively, D is TRBD1 (5 bases). The CDR3 is 17 residues long. V was cut by 2 bases and J by 1 base, with 15 bases left in between. Germline V gene data show CDR1 as SGHTA and CDR2 as FQGNSA.

The gene calls are TRBV7-6 and TRBJ2-3, with D perhaps matching TRBD2 (6 bases). The CDR3 runs to 16 residues. Germline assignment: CDR1 SGHVS and CDR2 FNYEAQ. V lost 5 bases and J lost 0, with 15 bases in between. DNA for the CDR3: TGTGCCAGCAGCCTCCGGGTAGCGGCTAGCACAGATACGCAGTATTTT. It codes for CASSLRVAASTDTQYF.

The chain recombines TRBV7-6 with TRBJ2-2; weak D call: TRBD1 (5 bases). Trimming cost V 0 bases and J 4 bases, with 12 bases left between them. Germline CDR1 is SGHVS and CDR2 is FNYEAQ. This CDR3 comprises 16 residues. CDR3 in DNA: TGTGCCAGCAGCTTAGCAGGCCTGCAGGGCACCGGGGAGCTGTTTTTT. Protein: CASSLAGLQGTGELFF.

This chain joins TRBV19 and TRBJ2-5; possibly TRBD1 for D (6 bases). There are 13 residues in the CDR3. Germline CDR1 LNHDA, CDR2 SQIVND (reference sequence). Trimming took off 4 bases at V and 9 bases at J, with 15 bases between the two ends. The CDR3 nucleotides are TGTGCCAGTAGTACGACTCCGGCAGGGGCCCAGTACTTC. Encoded protein: CASSTTPAGAQYF.

The rearrangement links TRBV9 to TRBJ1-1, with D possibly matching TRBD1 (5 bases). Trimming stripped 4 bases from V and 4 bases from J, with 17 bases between. The CDR3 extends over 15 amino acids. Germline V CDR1 and CDR2: SGDLS, YYNGEE. Here the CDR3 DNA reads TGTGCCAGCAGCTTAGACGGGGGGTTAGGCACTGAAGCTTTCTTT. As protein: CASSLDGGLGTEAFF.

This chain joins TRBV11-2 and TRBJ2-3; 8 positions agree with TRBD2. V shed 1 base and J 2 bases; nucleotides not matched to a gene: 5. This CDR3 has 16 amino acids. Germline lookup yields CDR1 SGHAT and CDR2 FQNNGV. This CDR3 reads CASSLVTGGITDTQYF. CDR3 in DNA: TGTGCCAGCAGCTTAGTCACGGGGGGGATCACAGATACGCAGTATTTT.

This clonotype was recorded a few times. One end of the junction varies from germline; a read error may be responsible. The chain uses TRBV7-9 and TRBJ2-7, with no clear D. The CDR3 has 12 residues. Germline CDR1 reads SEHNR; CDR2 reads FQNEAQ (reference sequence). The CDR3 loop is CASSLISSEQYF. CDR3 in DNA: TGTGCCAGCAGCTTGATTTCCTCCGAGCAGTACTTC.

V and J are TRBV11-2 and TRBJ1-1; D unresolved. The CDR3 extends over 12 amino acids. The V and J ends lost 2 bases and 6 bases respectively, with 7 bases between them. Per germline, CDR1 SGHAT and CDR2 FQNNGV. The CDR3 loop is CASSLKGSEAFF. The CDR3 nucleotides read TGTGCCAGCAGCTTAAAGGGATCTGAAGCTTTCTTT.

This rearrangement joins TRBV29-1 to TRBJ1-2; the D gene is possibly TRBD1 (5 bases). The CDR3 runs 13 residues. Looked up from germline, CDR1 is SQVTM and CDR2 is ANQGSEA. Trimming removed 3 bases at V and 8 bases at J, with 16 bases between. In DNA form, the CDR3 reads TGCAGCGTTGAGGTGGGGCAGGGTAACGGCTACACCTTC. This sequence encodes CSVEVGQGNGYTF.

The J gene is TRBJ1-3, the V gene TRBV2; no clear D. The CDR3 sequence is 14 residues long. V shed 5 bases and J shed 0 bases, with 8 bases lying between them. The germline V gene has CDR1 SNHLY and CDR2 FYNNEI. The CDR3 nucleotides read TGTGCCAGCAGTAGACTGGTCTCTGGAAACACCATATATTTT. Translating gives CASSRLVSGNTIYF.

This clonotype was counted only a few times. The V gene is TRBV30, the J gene TRBJ1-1; D gene ambiguous. There are 13 residues in the CDR3. CDR1 and CDR2 from the germline V gene are GTSNPN and SVGIG (reference sequence). The V gene lost 2 bases and the J gene lost 4 bases, with 11 bases spanning the gap. CDR3 residues: CAWSFPPGTEAFF. The CDR3 DNA sequence: TGTGCCTGGAGTTTTCCCCCGGGCACTGAAGCTTTCTTT. Full variable domain (missing parts from reference TRBV30 and TRBJ1-1): SQTIHQWPATLVQPVGSPLSLECTVEGTSNPNLYWYRQAAGRGLQLLFYSVGIGQISSEVPQNLSASRPQDRQFILSSKKLLLSDSGFYLCAWSFPPGTEAFFGQGTRLTVV.

The chain is built from TRBV9 and TRBJ1-2; D might be TRBD1 (5 bases). V lost 2 bases and J 7 bases, leaving 15 bases between the germline ends. This CDR3 is 14 amino acids long. Germline V lookup: CDR1 SGDLS, CDR2 YYNGEE. CDR3 nucleotides: TGTGCCAGCAGCGTTTTATGGACACCCTCTGGCTACACCTTC. It codes for CASSVLWTPSGYTF.